A single sample is the source of the 24 T cell receptor beta chains below, sequenced in a study of shared clonotypes between healthy human individuals. Sequenced by immunoSEQ multiplex PCR; TCRdb stores in-frame clones only, minus some. The sample comprises roughly 330,000 clones, under 80% of which are singletons, and about 9.3% rests with the top ten. Sequenced sample: memory CD4+ T cells sorted from blood. Subset meaning: CD45RA-negative fraction. The source is a man in his thirties or forties in good health.

V usage is TRBV10-1 and J usage is TRBJ1-5; D unresolved. V lost 2 bases and J lost 6, with 8 bases in between. Germline V gene data show CDR1 as WNHNN and CDR2 as SYGVQD (reference sequence). CDR3 length: 13 amino acids. The CDR3 DNA is TGCGCCAGCAGTGAGGCAGGTCTTCAGCCCCAGCATTTT. Translated: CASSEAGLQPQHF.

The rearrangement joins TRBV7-9 to TRBJ2-7; D is unresolved. The V gene's germline CDR1 is SEHNR and CDR2 FQNEAQ (reference sequence). V lost 5 bases and J 7 bases, leaving 9 bases between the germline ends. The CDR3 runs 11 residues. CDR3 coding DNA: TGTGCCAGCAGCCACTTGAGTGAGCAGTACTTC. The encoded protein is CASSHLSEQYF.

The chain couples TRBV10-3 to TRBJ2-1, with unresolved D. Trimming left V 2 bases short and J 9 bases short, with 11 bases between. CDR1 is ENHRY and CDR2 is SYGVKD in the germline V gene. This CDR3 has 13 residues. The CDR3 sequence: CAISEALVGEQFF. As DNA, the CDR3 is TGTGCCATCAGTGAGGCATTAGTGGGTGAGCAGTTCTTC.

CDR3 sequence (DNA): TGTGCCAGCAGTGGGACTAGCGGAGAATACAATGAGCAGTTCTTC. Its protein product is CASSGTSGEYNEQFF. The V gene is TRBV6-1, the J gene TRBJ2-1, with 10 bases matching TRBD2. The V segment lost 4 bases and the J segment 4 bases; nucleotides outside the gene matches: 4. Germline V gives CDR1 MNHNS, CDR2 SASEGT. The CDR3 covers 15 residues.

The chain carries TRBV4-1 and TRBJ2-7; D gene unclear. V shed 0 bases and J shed 2 bases, with 17 bases lying between them. Germline V gives CDR1 MGHRA, CDR2 YSYEKL. This CDR3 spans 17 amino acids. CDR3 sequence reads: CASSQEDGTRTPYEQYF. The CDR3 coding sequence is TGCGCCAGCAGCCAAGAGGATGGCACCCGGACCCCCTACGAGCAGTACTTC.

This rearrangement joins TRBV7-9 to TRBJ1-4, with 7 nucleotides matching TRBD1. CDR1 is SEHNR, CDR2 FQNEAQ, per germline (reference sequence). The ends lost 5 bases at V and 4 bases at J; junction bases unmatched: 7. The CDR3 consists of 15 residues. CDR3 sequence: CASSLGTVDNEKLFF. The CDR3 DNA reads as TGTGCCAGCAGCCTAGGGACAGTCGATAATGAAAAACTGTTTTTT.

The chain links TRBV11-2 to TRBJ2-2; D may be TRBD1 or TRBD2 (7 bases each). Trimming removed 8 bases from V and 5 bases from J, with 12 bases in between. CDR3 length: 13 amino acids. Germline values: CDR1 SGHAT, CDR2 FQNNGV. The CDR3 is CASRQGGTGELFF. The CDR3 nucleotides are TGTGCCAGCCGGCAGGGGGGGACCGGGGAGCTGTTTTTT.

This chain links TRBV28 with TRBJ1-1, with no clear D. CDR3 length: 15 residues. Germline CDR1 is MDHEN and CDR2 is SYDVKM. Trimming shortened V by 6 bases and J by 5 bases, and 19 bases separated the two germline ends. CDR3: CASSRPPGMGTEAFF. Written as DNA, the CDR3 is TGTGCCAGCAGCCGCCCCCCAGGTATGGGGACTGAAGCTTTCTTT.

The chain joins TRBV2 to TRBJ2-5; 7 bases fit TRBD1. Trimming took 3 bases from V and 7 from J; bases not matched to a gene: 8. This CDR3 contains 14 residues. CDR1 and CDR2 (germline): SNHLY, FYNNEI. For the CDR3, the DNA is TGTGCCAGCAGTGACGACAGGGCCTGGGGGACCCAGTACTTC. Translating it yields CASSDDRAWGTQYF.

V is TRBV6-1 and J is TRBJ1-1; 12 positions match TRBD1. J gave up 3 bases and V 3 bases, and 5 bases lay outside the gene matches. The CDR3 consists of 16 residues. The V gene's germline CDR1 is MNHNS and CDR2 SASEGT. CDR3 bases: TGTGCCAGCAGTGATTGGGGACAGGGGGCGTACACTGAAGCTTTCTTT. Translated, it gives CASSDWGQGAYTEAFF.

The chain couples TRBV27 to TRBJ2-5; a weak D match, TRBD2 (7 bases). Trimming removed 2 bases at V and 5 bases at J, with 12 bases between. The CDR3 contains 14 residues. The V gene's germline CDR1 is MNHEY and CDR2 SMNVEV (reference sequence). For the CDR3, the DNA is TGTGCCAGCAGTTTAAGGGGGGGAAGGGAGACCCAGTACTTC. This translates into CASSLRGGRETQYF.

In this sample, this clone turned up a few times. J is TRBJ1-4 and V is TRBV28, with TRBD1 as a possible D gene (5 bases). In germline, CDR1 is MDHEN, CDR2 SYDVKM. The CDR3 extends over 15 amino acids. V shed 4 bases and J shed 7 bases, with 16 bases lying between them. The CDR3 DNA sequence: TGTGCCAGCAGTTCCTCGGGGGAAGAAGGTGAAAAACTGTTTTTT. Translation gives CASSSSGEEGEKLFF. Supplemented by reference TRBV28 and TRBJ1-4, the full variable domain reads DVKVTQSSRYLVKRTGEKVFLECVQDMDHENMFWYRQDPGLGLRLIYFSYDVKMKEKGDIPEGYSVSREKKERFSLILESASTNQTSMYLCASSSSGEEGEKLFFGSGTQLSVL.

This chain links TRBV11-1 with TRBJ2-3, with TRBD2 matching over 7 bases. The CDR3 extends over 15 amino acids. Per germline, CDR1 SGHAT and CDR2 FQDESV (reference sequence). V lost 5 bases and J lost 2; bases outside the gene matches: 7. CDR3 sequence: CASSHTTSPTDTQYF. CDR3 nucleotides: TGTGCCAGCAGCCACACGACTAGCCCCACAGATACGCAGTATTTT.

The sample holds a few counts of this clone. The V and J genes are TRBV2 and TRBJ2-5; perhaps D is TRBD1 or TRBD2 (5 bases each). Trimming left V 7 bases short and J 1 base short, with 10 bases between. Looked up from germline, CDR1 is SNHLY and CDR2 is FYNNEI. This CDR3 contains 13 residues. DNA for the CDR3: TGTGCCAGCATTGGGGACGGCCAAGAGACCCAGTACTTC. It is translated as CASIGDGQETQYF. Looking up the rest from reference TRBV2 and TRBJ2-5 gives the full variable domain: EPEVTQTPSHQVTQMGQEVILRCVPISNHLYFYWYRQILGQKVEFLVSFYNNEISEKSEIFDDQFSVERPDGSNFTLKIRSTKLEDSAMYFCASIGDGQETQYFGPGTRLLVL.

A few counts support this clone. V is TRBV6-5 and J is TRBJ2-7, with TRBD1 identical over 9 bases. Germline trimming cut 8 bases from V and 5 bases from J; bases unmatched to any gene: 13. Germline CDR1 MNHEY, CDR2 SVGAGI. This CDR3 is 15 amino acids long. The CDR3 is CASSLLGQGTHEQYF. The CDR3 DNA reads TGTGCCAGCTCACTTCTCGGACAGGGGACCCACGAGCAGTACTTC.

The rearrangement links TRBV28 to TRBJ2-7; D is uncertain. V was clipped by 5 bases and J by 3 bases, with 5 bases between them. The CDR3 runs to 11 residues. CDR1 is MDHEN and CDR2 is SYDVKM in the germline V gene. DNA of the CDR3: TGTGCCAGCAGTCTGATCTACGAGCAGTACTTC. Amino acid sequence: CASSLIYEQYF.

There are a few counts of this clone. This chain uses TRBV27 with TRBJ2-7; 9 bases are shared with TRBD2. The CDR3 is 15 amino acids. Per the germline V gene, CDR1 is MNHEY and CDR2 is SMNVEV (reference sequence). The V and J ends lost 1 base and 2 bases, in that order; junction bases with no gene match: 3. The CDR3 bases are TGTGCCAGCAGTTTATTGACTAGCGGAACCTACGAGCAGTACTTC. It is translated as CASSLLTSGTYEQYF.

The chain employs TRBV10-3 and TRBJ2-7; 14 nucleotides line up with TRBD2. Germline CDR1 ENHRY, CDR2 SYGVKD. This CDR3 is 17 amino acids long. Trimming removed 10 bases from V and 0 bases from J; junction bases left unmatched: 11. This chain's CDR3 is CASRRRTSGRTSYEQYF. The CDR3 DNA follows: TGTGCCAGCCGACGGCGGACTAGCGGGAGGACCTCCTACGAGCAGTACTTC.

The chain joins TRBV27 to TRBJ2-5; D perhaps matches TRBD1 (6 bases). CDR1 is MNHEY and CDR2 is SMNVEV in the germline V gene (reference sequence). The germline V and J ends were trimmed by 4 bases and 4 bases, with 16 bases remaining between them. The CDR3 sequence is 15 residues long. CDR3 nucleotide sequence: TGTGCCAGCAGTTCGACAGGCCGAATAGGAGAGACCCAGTACTTC. Translating it yields CASSSTGRIGETQYF.

The chain links TRBV6-6 to TRBJ1-5; D is unresolved. V was shortened by 7 bases and J by 0 bases, with 4 bases between the two germline ends. CDR3 length: 12 amino acids. CDR1 and CDR2 from the germline V gene are MNHNY and SVGAGI (reference sequence). CDR3 bases: TGTGCCAGCAAAGATAGCAATCAGCCCCAGCATTTT. This sequence encodes CASKDSNQPQHF.

The chain couples TRBV28 to TRBJ2-3; D may correspond to TRBD1 or TRBD2 (5 bases each). CDR1 is MDHEN, CDR2 SYDVKM, per germline. This CDR3 has 17 residues. V lost 8 bases to trimming and J lost 0 bases, with 21 bases between them. The CDR3 protein is CASFPTIGTGSTDTQYF. The CDR3 DNA sequence: TGTGCCAGCTTCCCCACCATCGGGACGGGTAGCACAGATACGCAGTATTTT.

CDR3: CASLSGSYEQYF. The DNA of the CDR3 is TGTGCCAGCCTTAGCGGGTCTTACGAGCAGTACTTC. The V call is TRBV30, the J call TRBJ2-7; 7 bases line up with TRBD2. The CDR3 is 12 residues long. J was trimmed by 4 bases and V by 8 bases; bases with no gene match: 8. From germline, CDR1 is GTSNPN and CDR2 SVGIG (reference sequence).

Details on this clone: This CDR3 is also generated by other DNA sequences in the sample. The chain carries TRBV5-1 and TRBJ2-6, with a possible D match to TRBD2 (5 bases). Looked up from germline, CDR1 is SGHRS and CDR2 is YFSETQ. The CDR3 is 15 residues long. Between the trimmed V and J ends, which lost 0 bases and 2 bases, there was a span of 6 bases. CDR3 protein: CASSLAGAGANVLTF. DNA for the CDR3: TGCGCCAGCAGCTTGGCCGGGGCTGGGGCCAACGTCCTGACTTTC.

This chain joins TRBV2 and TRBJ2-1; 13 nucleotides line up with TRBD2. Germline assignment: CDR1 SNHLY and CDR2 FYNNEI. The junction had 4 bases not matched to a gene; V was cut back by 5 bases and J by 9 bases. There are 14 residues in the CDR3. The CDR3 nucleotides read TGTGCCAGCAGTCCGGGACTAGCGGGATTTGAGCAGTTCTTC. Its translation: CASSPGLAGFEQFF.